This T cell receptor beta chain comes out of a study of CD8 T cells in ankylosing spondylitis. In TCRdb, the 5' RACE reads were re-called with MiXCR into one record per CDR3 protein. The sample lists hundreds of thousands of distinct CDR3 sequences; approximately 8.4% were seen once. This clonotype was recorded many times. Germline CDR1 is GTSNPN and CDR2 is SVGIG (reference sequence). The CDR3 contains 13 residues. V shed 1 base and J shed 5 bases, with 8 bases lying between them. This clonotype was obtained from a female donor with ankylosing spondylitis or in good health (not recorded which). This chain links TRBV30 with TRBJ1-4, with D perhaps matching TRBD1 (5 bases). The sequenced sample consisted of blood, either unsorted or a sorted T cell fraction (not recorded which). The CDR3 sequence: CAWSGDRNEKLFF. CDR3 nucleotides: TGTGCCTGGAGTGGTGACAGAAATGAAAAACTGTTTTTT.